This TCR beta chain was retrieved from a study of cytomegalovirus exposure and HLA in healthy donors. General study findings and limits: Most of the CMV-associated TCR beta chains (in a later analysis) appeared to be HLA-restricted.

After removal of 4 bases from V and 1 base from J, the junction contained 1 base not matched to a gene. CDR3 length: 14 residues. Germline CDR1 and CDR2: SGHTA and FQGNSA. The PCR was carried out with 60 Vbeta primers and 13 Jbeta primers. Using immunoSEQ multiplex PCR, the repertoire was profiled, and TCRdb retains in-frame clones only, with some absent. The sample records 100,000 to 150,000 clones, less than 90% being singletons. Notes on this clone: Its antigen remains unidentified. The same CDR3 can be traced to other DNA sequences in this sample.

It was healthy bone marrow donors who served as donors. This clonotype was sampled from a man aged 40-50 years in good health and CMV-seronegative. The source material was PBMCs. This rearrangement joins TRBV7-2 to TRBJ1-3; TRBD1 matches at 7 bases. The DNA of the CDR3 is TGTGCCAGCAGCTCGACAGGGTCTGGAAACACCATATATTTT. Residues: CASSSTGSGNTIYF.